This T cell receptor beta chain was sequenced for a study of blood T cells in healthy people across ages. This clonotype has more than one count but fewer than ten. Sample-barcoded 5' priming and a J-beta primer mix drove a second PCR of about 7 to 12 cycles. MiXCR, run by TCRdb on the 5' RACE reads, gives a single entry per CDR3 protein. Among roughly 1.5 million distinct CDR3 sequences listed, roughly 43% were seen once. V was cut by 1 base and J by 5 bases, with 14 bases left in between. Germline loops: CDR1 LGHNA, CDR2 YSLEER. The CDR3 contains 15 residues. V usage is TRBV4-3 and J usage is TRBJ1-2; no firm D call. Input material: blood. The TCR sequence derives from a young woman in good health. CDR3 sequence (DNA): TGCGCCAGCAGCCAAGCTAGCCCAGTCGAATATGGCTACACCTTC. Translating it yields CASSQASPVEYGYTF.